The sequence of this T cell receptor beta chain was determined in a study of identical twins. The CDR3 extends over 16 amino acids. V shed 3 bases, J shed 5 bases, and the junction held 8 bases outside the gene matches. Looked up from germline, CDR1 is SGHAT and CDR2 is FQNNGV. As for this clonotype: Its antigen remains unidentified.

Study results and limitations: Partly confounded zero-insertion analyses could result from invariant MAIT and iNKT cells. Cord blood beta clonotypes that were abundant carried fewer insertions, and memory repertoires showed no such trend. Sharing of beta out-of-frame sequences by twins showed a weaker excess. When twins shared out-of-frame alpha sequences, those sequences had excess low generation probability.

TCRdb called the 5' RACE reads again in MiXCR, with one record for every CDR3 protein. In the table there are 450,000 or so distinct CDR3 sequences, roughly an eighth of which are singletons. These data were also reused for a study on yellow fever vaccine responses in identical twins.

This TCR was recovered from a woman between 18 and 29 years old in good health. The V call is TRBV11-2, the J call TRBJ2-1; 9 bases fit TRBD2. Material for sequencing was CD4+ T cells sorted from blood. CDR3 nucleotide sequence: TGTGCCAGCAGCTTGGGTAGCGGGGGCCGCAACAATGAGCAGTTCTTC. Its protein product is CASSLGSGGRNNEQFF.